This T cell receptor beta chain was obtained from a study of Ad26.COV2.S vaccination and SARS-CoV-2 variants. Study-level points and caveats: Comparable non-spike TCR breadth was observed in vaccine and placebo recipients. In vaccinated individuals, spike-specific CD8+ and CD4+ T cell responses reportedly displayed substantial breadth. Spike-specific TCR breadth in vaccine recipients exceeded that seen in placebo recipients.

As concerns this clone: The antigen remains unidentified.

The data were produced by immunoSEQ multiplex PCR, yet TCRdb's version contains in-frame clones alone and is incomplete. This sample has 180,000 or so clones, with around 85% found just once. In germline, CDR1 is SNHLY, CDR2 FYNNEI. V was pared by 3 bases and J by 4 bases, with 4 bases between. The CDR3 runs to 12 residues. The sequence was obtained from a human donor who had recovered from COVID-19. The genes are TRBV2 and TRBJ2-1; D remains unclear. The source material was peripheral blood, sampled after recovery from COVID-19. The CDR3 loop reads CASSEVYNEQFF. As DNA, the CDR3 is TGTGCCAGCAGTGAGGTGTACAATGAGCAGTTCTTC.